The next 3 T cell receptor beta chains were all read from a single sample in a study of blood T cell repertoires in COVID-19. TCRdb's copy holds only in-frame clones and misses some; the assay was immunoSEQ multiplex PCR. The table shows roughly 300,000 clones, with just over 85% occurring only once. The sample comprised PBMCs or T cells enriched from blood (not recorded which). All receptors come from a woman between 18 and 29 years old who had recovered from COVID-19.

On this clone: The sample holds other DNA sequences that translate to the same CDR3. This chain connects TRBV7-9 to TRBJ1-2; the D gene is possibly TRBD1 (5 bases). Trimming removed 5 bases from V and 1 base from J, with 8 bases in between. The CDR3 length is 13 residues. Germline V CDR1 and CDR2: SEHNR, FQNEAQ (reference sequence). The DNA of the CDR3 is TGTGCCAGCAGCCGAGACAGTAACTATGGCTACACCTTC. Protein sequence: CASSRDSNYGYTF.

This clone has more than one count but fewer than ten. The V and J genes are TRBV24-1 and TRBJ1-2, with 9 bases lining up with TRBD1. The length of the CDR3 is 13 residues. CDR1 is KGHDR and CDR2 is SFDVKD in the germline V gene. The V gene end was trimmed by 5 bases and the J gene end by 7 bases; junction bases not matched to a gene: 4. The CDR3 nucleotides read TGTGCCACCAGTGCCAGGACAGGGGCTGGCTACACCTTC. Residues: CATSARTGAGYTF.

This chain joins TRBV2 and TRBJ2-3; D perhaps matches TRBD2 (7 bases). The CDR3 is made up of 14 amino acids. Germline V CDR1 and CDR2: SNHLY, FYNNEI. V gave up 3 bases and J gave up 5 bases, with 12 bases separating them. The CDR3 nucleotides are TGTGCCAGCAGTGAGGGGGGGGGCCGAGATACGCAGTATTTT. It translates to CASSEGGGRDTQYF.